The sequence of this T cell receptor beta chain was determined in a study of T cell responses to AZD1222 COVID-19 vaccine. The study's findings and limits: Spike-specific TCR breadth and depth rose after two AZD1222 doses.

TCRdb's copy holds only in-frame clones and misses some; the assay was immunoSEQ multiplex PCR. The top ten clones hold 2.5% to 4% of a sample with under 150,000 clones, 93% of them seen once. As for this clone: No antigen is known for it.

The CDR3 is made up of 13 amino acids. The germline V gene encodes CDR1 ENHRY and CDR2 SYGVKD. Trimming removed 7 bases at V and 1 base at J, with 10 bases between. This clonotype was sampled from an adult in good health. V and J are TRBV10-3 and TRBJ1-1; D gene ambiguous. The sequenced sample was peripheral blood, obtained on day 0 of AZD1222 vaccination. CDR3 nucleotides: TGTGCCATCACGACGGGAACGAACACTGAAGCTTTCTTT. This sequence encodes CAITTGTNTEAFF.